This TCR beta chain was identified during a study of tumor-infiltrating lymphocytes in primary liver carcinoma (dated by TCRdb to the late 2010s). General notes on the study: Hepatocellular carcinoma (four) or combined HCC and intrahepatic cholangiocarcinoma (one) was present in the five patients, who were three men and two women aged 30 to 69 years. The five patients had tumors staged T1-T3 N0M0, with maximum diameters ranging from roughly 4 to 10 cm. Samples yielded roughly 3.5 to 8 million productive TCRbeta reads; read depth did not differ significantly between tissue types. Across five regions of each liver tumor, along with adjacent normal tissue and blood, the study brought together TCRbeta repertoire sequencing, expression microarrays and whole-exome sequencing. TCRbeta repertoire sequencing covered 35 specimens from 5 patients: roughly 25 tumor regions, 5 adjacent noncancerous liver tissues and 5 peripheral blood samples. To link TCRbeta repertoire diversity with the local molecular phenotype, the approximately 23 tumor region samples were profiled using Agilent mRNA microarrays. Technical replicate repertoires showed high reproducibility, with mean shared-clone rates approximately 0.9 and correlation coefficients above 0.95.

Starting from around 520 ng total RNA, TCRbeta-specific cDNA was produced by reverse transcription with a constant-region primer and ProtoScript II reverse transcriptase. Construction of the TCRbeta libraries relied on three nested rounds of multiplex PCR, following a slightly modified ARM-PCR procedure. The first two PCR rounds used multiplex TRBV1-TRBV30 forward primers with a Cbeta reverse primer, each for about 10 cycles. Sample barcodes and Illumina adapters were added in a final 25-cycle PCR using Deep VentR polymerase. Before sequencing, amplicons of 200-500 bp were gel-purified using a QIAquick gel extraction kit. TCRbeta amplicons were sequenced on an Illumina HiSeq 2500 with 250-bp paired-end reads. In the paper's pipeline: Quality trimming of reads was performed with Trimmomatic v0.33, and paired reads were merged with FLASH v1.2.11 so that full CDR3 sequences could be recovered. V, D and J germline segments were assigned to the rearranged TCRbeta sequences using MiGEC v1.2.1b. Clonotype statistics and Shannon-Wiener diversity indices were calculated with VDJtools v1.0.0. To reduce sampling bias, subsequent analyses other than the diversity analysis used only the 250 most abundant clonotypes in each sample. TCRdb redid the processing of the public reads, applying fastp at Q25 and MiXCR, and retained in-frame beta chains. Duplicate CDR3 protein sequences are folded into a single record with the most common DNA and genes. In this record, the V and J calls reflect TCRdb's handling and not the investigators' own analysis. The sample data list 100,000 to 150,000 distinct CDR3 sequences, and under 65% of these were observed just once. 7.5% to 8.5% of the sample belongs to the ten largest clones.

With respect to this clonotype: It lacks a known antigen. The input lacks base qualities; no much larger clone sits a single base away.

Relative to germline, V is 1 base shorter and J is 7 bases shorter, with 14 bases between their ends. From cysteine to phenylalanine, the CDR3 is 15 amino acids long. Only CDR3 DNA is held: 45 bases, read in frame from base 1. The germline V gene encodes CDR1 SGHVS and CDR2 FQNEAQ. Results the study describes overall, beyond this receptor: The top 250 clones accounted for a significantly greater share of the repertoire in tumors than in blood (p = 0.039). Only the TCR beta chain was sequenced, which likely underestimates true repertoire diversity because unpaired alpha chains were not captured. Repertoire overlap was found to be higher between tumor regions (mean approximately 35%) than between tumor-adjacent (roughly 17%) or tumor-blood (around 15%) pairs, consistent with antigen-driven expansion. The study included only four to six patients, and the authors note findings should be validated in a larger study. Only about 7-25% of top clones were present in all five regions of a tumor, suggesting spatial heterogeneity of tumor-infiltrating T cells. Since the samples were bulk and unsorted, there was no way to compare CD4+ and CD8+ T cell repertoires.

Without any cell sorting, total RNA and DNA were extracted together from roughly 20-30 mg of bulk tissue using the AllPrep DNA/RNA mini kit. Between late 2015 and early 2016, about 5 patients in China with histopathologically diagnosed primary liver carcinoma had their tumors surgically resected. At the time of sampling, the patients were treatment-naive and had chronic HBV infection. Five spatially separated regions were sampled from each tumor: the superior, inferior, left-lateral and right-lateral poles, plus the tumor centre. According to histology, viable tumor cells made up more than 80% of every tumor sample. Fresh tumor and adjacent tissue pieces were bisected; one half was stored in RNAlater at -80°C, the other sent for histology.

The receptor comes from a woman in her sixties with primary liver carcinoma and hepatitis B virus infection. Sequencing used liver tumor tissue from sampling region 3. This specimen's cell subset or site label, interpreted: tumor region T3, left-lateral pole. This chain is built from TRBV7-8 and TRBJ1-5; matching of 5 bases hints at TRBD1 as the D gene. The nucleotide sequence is TGTGCCAGCAGCTTAGTTCCGGGGCGCAGACAGCCCCAGCATTTT. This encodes CASSLVPGRRQPQHF. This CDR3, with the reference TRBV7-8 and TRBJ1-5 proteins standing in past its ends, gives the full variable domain GAGVSQSPRYKVAKRGQDVALRCDPISGHVSLFWYQQALGQGPEFLTYFQNEAQLDKSGLPSDRFFAERPEGSVSTLKIQRTQQEDSAVYLCASSLVPGRRQPQHFGDGTRLSIL.